This T cell receptor beta chain was obtained from a study of Graves' ophthalmopathy and Graves' hyperthyroidism. The study, taken as a whole, reports: Blood shared most expanded thyroid clonotypes above 0.001 frequency. Discrimination between ophthalmopathy and stable hyperthyroidism by a 13-signature model showed nearly 90% sensitivity and about 80% specificity.

Diagnosis relied on clinical symptoms, serum thyroxine, TRAb, thyroid ultrasound and orbital computed tomography. The germline V and J ends were trimmed by 7 bases and 1 base, with 13 bases remaining between them. The germline V gene has CDR1 SQVTM and CDR2 ANQGSEA. The CDR3 has 13 amino acids. This clonotype was seen at least ten times. Its antigen is as yet unknown. Amplified TCR beta CDR3 regions were obtained using RNA transcripts as template. First-round RT-PCR relied on HTBI primers, and a second-round multiplex PCR came next. MiXCR, applied by TCRdb to the multiplex PCR reads, yields one record per CDR3 protein. The table lists around 1,000,000 distinct CDR3 sequences, about 36% of them singletons.

The sequence was obtained from an adult man with Graves' hyperthyroidism. What was sequenced was peripheral blood or thyroid tissue (not recorded which). V and J are TRBV29-1 and TRBJ2-5, with D perhaps given as TRBD1 or TRBD2 (5 bases each). CDR3 bases: TGCAGCGCGGAAGGGACCGCCCAAGAGACCCAGTACTTC. Its protein product is CSAEGTAQETQYF.